The 12 T cell receptor beta chains presented below share a single source sample, sequenced in a study of PD-1 blockade in classical Hodgkin lymphoma. TCRdb's copy holds only in-frame clones and misses some; the assay was immunoSEQ multiplex PCR. The table lists about 59,000 clones, more than 75% of them singletons. After autologous stem cell transplantation all patients relapsed, and prior brentuximab vedotin exposure differed between cohorts. The sequencing here drew on peripheral blood mononuclear cells (PBMCs), taken at baseline. These receptors all stem from a human donor with classical Hodgkin lymphoma.

The J gene is TRBJ2-5, the V gene TRBV7-8; TRBD2 matches 10 bases. The J call may be mistaken, given a closer DNA end match to TRBJ2-7. The CDR3 consists of 14 residues. The germline CDR1 and CDR2 sequences are SGHVS and FQNEAQ. The CDR3 here is CASSRAGGSYEQYF. DNA of the CDR3: TGTGCCAGCAGCCGAGCGGGAGGGAGCTACGAGCAGTACTTC.

The table lists this clone with a count of one. The chain carries TRBV6-5 and TRBJ1-1, with TRBD1 matching 11 bases. Per germline, CDR1 MNHEY and CDR2 SVGAGI. With V trimmed by 1 base and J by 5 bases, 3 bases remained unmatched. This CDR3 region has 15 residues. The CDR3 is CASSYWTGGGTEAFF. In nucleotides, the CDR3 is TGTGCCAGCAGTTACTGGACAGGGGGCGGAACTGAAGCTTTCTTT.

This clone occurred a few times. Here the CDR3 DNA reads TGTGCCAGCGGGAAAGACACACCGAACACTGAAGCTTTCTTT. This translates into CASGKDTPNTEAFF. The chain couples TRBV28 to TRBJ1-1; no clear D. This CDR3 has 14 amino acids. Germline V gene sequence: CDR1 MDHEN, CDR2 SYDVKM. With 8 bases removed from V and 1 base from J, the gap between germline ends came to 14 bases.

This clone has just one count. This chain links TRBV27 with TRBJ1-6; D gene ambiguous. Trimming took off 3 bases at V and 5 bases at J, with 5 bases between the two ends. This CDR3 has 13 residues. The germline V gene has CDR1 MNHEY and CDR2 SMNVEV (reference sequence). CDR3 in DNA: TGTGCCAGCAGTTTTTTCGATAATTCACCCCTCCACTTT. As protein: CASSFFDNSPLHF.

The rearrangement joins TRBV5-6 to TRBJ1-5, with D unclear. In germline, CDR1 is SGHDT, CDR2 YYEEEE. The CDR3 consists of 12 residues. With 2 bases removed from V and 5 bases from J, the gap between germline ends came to 5 bases. The CDR3 region has the DNA TGTGCCAGCAGCTTCATAGATCAGCCCCAGCATTTT. It yields the protein CASSFIDQPQHF.

This sequence joins TRBV6-1 and TRBJ2-1; D is perhaps TRBD2 (6 bases). Germline assignment: CDR1 MNHNS and CDR2 SASEGT. Trimming took 0 bases from V and 6 from J, leaving 18 bases between them. This CDR3 is 17 amino acids long. CDR3 sequence reads: CASSEAWGVGGGNEQFF. The CDR3 DNA reads TGTGCCAGCAGTGAAGCGTGGGGGGTGGGAGGAGGCAATGAGCAGTTCTTC.

The rearrangement joins TRBV5-1 to TRBJ2-5; 9 bases are shared with TRBD1. V trimming: 4 bases; J trimming: 4 bases; junction bases outside the gene matches: 8. CDR3 length equals 15 residues. The germline V gene has CDR1 SGHRS and CDR2 YFSETQ. The CDR3 nucleotides read TGCGCCAGCAGCCCCCGACAGGGGGTCCCAGAGACCCAGTACTTC. Protein sequence: CASSPRQGVPETQYF.

The sample holds one count of this clone. This sequence joins TRBV18 and TRBJ1-3, with D tentatively TRBD1 (5 bases). Per the germline V gene, CDR1 is KGHSH and CDR2 is LQKENI. Deletions cut 1 base from V and 0 bases from J, with 10 bases between. The CDR3 loop spans 16 amino acids. For the CDR3, the DNA is TGTGCCAGCTCACCACAGGGGCCGAACTCTGGAAACACCATATATTTT. This encodes CASSPQGPNSGNTIYF.

V is TRBV5-6 and J is TRBJ2-2, with D perhaps TRBD1 or TRBD2 (5 bases each). V lost 0 bases to trimming and J lost 1 base, with 10 bases between them. The CDR3 is 16 residues long. Germline CDR1 reads SGHDT; CDR2 reads YYEEEE. The CDR3 DNA follows: TGTGCCAGCAGCTTGGCCGGGACCCAGAACACCGGGGAGCTGTTTTTT. Encoded protein: CASSLAGTQNTGELFF.

The V call is TRBV19, the J call TRBJ2-5; the D gene is possibly TRBD2 (6 bases). Trimming shortened V by 3 bases and J by 5 bases, and 19 bases separated the two germline ends. The CDR3 is 16 amino acids. The germline CDR1 and CDR2 sequences are LNHDA and SQIVND (reference sequence). CDR3 sequence reads: CASSIGGMLVVETQYF. CDR3 nucleotides: TGTGCCAGTAGTATCGGCGGGATGCTCGTTGTGGAGACCCAGTACTTC. Full variable domain (remainder filled in from reference TRBV19 and TRBJ2-5): DGGITQSPKYLFRKEGQNVTLSCEQNLNHDAMYWYRQDPGQGLRLIYYSQIVNDFQKGDIAEGYSVSREKKESFPLTVTSAQKNPTAFYLCASSIGGMLVVETQYFGPGTRLLVL.

This chain connects TRBV19 to TRBJ2-1; D not resolved. The V and J ends lost 5 bases and 0 bases respectively, with 8 bases between them. The germline V gene has CDR1 LNHDA and CDR2 SQIVND (reference sequence). CDR3 length equals 14 residues. CDR3 bases: TGTGCCAGTAGTTTGGCAAGCTCCTACAATGAGCAGTTCTTC. As protein: CASSLASSYNEQFF.

The rearrangement uses TRBV7-6 and TRBJ1-3; 9 nucleotides agree with TRBD1. The germline CDR1 and CDR2 sequences are SGHVS and FNYEAQ. The CDR3 loop spans 14 amino acids. The trim removed 5 bases at V and 4 bases at J, leaving 3 bases unmatched. CDR3 in DNA: TGTGCCAGCAGCCGAGGGACAGGGGGAAACACCATATATTTT. Translating gives CASSRGTGGNTIYF.